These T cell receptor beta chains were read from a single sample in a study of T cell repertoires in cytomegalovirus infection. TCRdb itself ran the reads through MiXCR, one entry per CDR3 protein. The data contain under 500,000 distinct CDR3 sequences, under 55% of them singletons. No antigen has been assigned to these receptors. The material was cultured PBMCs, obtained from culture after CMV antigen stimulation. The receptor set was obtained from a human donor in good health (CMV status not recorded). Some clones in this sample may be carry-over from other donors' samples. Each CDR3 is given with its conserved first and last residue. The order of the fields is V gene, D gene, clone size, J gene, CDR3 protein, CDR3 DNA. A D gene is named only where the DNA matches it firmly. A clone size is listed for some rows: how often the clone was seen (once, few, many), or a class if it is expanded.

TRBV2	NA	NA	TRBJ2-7	CASLRDIVGPYEQYF	TGTGCCAGCCTCCGGGACATTGTGGGCCCCTACGAGCAGTACTTC
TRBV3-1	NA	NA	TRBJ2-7	CASSQEGAVQYF	TGTGCCAGCAGCCAAGAGGGCGCAGTCCAGTACTTC
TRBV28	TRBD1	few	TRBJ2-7	CASSRQGADEQYF	TGTGCCAGCAGCAGACAGGGGGCCGACGAGCAGTACTTC
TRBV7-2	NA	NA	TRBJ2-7	CASSALSWGGGAGYEQYF	TGTGCCAGCAGCGCCCTTTCGTGGGGTGGGGGGGCGGGCTACGAGCAGTACTTC
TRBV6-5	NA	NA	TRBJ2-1	CASSLDGHNEQFF	TGTGCCAGCAGTCTGGACGGACACAATGAGCAGTTCTTC
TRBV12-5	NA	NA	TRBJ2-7	CVLRGSYEQYF	TGTGTCCTAAGGGGCTCCTACGAGCAGTACTTC
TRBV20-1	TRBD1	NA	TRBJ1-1	CSARTGGRTEAFF	TGCAGTGCGAGGACAGGGGGGCGCACTGAAGCTTTCTTT
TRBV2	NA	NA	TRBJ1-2	CASSAGGSGYTF	TGTGCCAGCTCGGCGGGGGGGTCTGGCTACACCTTC
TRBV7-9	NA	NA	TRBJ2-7	CASSPRSFGEQYF	TGTGCCAGCAGCCCGCGGTCGTTTGGCGAGCAGTACTTC
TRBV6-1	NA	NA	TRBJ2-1	CASRRGEIGEQFF	TGTGCCAGCAGGAGGGGGGAGATTGGGGAGCAGTTCTTC
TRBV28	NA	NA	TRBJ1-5	CASSLHRAREQPQHF	TGTGCCAGCAGTTTACACAGGGCTCGGGAGCAGCCCCAGCATTTT
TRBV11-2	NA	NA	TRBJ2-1	CASSLDRSNEQFF	TGTGCCAGCAGCTTAGATCGTTCGAATGAGCAGTTCTTC
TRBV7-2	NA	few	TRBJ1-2	CASSYGQRYGYTF	TGTGCCAGTTCCTACGGACAGCGCTATGGCTACACCTTC
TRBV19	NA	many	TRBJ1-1	CASSVDRNTEAFF	TGTGCCAGCAGCGTTGACAGAAACACTGAAGCTTTCTTT
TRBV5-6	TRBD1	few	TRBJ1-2	CASSPGRGLGYTF	TGTGCCAGCAGCCCCGGCAGGGGGCTTGGCTACACCTTC
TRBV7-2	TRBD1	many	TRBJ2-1	CASSLRKQGVDNEQFF	TGTGCCAGCAGCTTACGCAAGCAGGGGGTGGACAATGAGCAGTTCTTC
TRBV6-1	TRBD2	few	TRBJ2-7	CASRSGTRTYEQYF	TGTGCCAGCAGGTCCGGGACTAGGACCTACGAGCAGTACTTC
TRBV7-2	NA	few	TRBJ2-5	CASSFASEETQYF	TGTGCCAGCAGCTTTGCTAGCGAAGAGACCCAGTACTTC
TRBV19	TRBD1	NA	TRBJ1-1	CASSRGGTENTEAFF	TGTGCCAGTAGTCGGGGCGGGACAGAGAACACTGAAGCTTTCTTT
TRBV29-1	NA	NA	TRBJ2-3	CSGEPPAGQDTQYF	TGCAGCGGGGAACCCCCTGCAGGTCAAGATACGCAGTATTTT
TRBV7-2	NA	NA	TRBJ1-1	CASSSFFRPSPEAFF	TGTGCCAGCAGCTCCTTTTTTCGACCAAGCCCTGAAGCTTTCTTT
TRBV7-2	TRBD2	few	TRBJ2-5	CASSLATAGAGETQYF	TGTGCCAGCAGCTTAGCGACGGCGGGAGCGGGGGAGACCCAGTACTTC
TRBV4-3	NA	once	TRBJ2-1	CASSQGGAGEWSSYNEQFF	TGCGCCAGCAGCCAAGGGGGAGCTGGCGAGTGGAGCTCCTACAATGAGCAGTTCTTC
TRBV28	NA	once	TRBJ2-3	CASRFLQGRGGTDTQYF	TGTGCCAGCAGGTTTCTACAGGGGAGGGGAGGCACAGATACGCAGTATTTT
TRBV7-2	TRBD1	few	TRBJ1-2	CASSLVYRAGGASGYTF	TGTGCCAGCAGCTTAGTATATAGGGCAGGGGGCGCGTCTGGCTACACCTTC
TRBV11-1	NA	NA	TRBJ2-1	CASSLAFWSSYNEQFF	TGTGCCAGCAGCTTAGCTTTTTGGAGCTCCTACAATGAGCAGTTCTTC
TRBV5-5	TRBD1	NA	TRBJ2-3	CASSLGMGQGTDTQYF	TGTGCCAGCAGCTTGGGGATGGGACAGGGAACAGATACGCAGTATTTT
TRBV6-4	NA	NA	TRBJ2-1	CASSARKPVIPATPRGRGTYEQFF	TGTGCCAGCAGTGCTAGAAAACCGGTGATACCGGCCACACCGCGTGGGAGAGGTACATATGAGCAGTTCTTC
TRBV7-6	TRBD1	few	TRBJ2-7	CASSWEGGQGTYEQYF	TGTGCCAGCAGCTGGGAGGGGGGACAGGGAACCTACGAGCAGTACTTC
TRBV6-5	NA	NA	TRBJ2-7	CASSYLGPKYEQYF	TGTGCCAGCAGTTACCTAGGGCCCAAATACGAGCAGTACTTC
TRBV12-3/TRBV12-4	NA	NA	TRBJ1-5	CASTWGEGQPQHF	TGTGCCAGCACCTGGGGGGAAGGGCAGCCCCAGCATTTT
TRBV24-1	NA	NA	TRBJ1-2	CATSDDSVYGYTF	TGTGCCACCAGTGATGACTCAGTCTATGGCTACACCTTC
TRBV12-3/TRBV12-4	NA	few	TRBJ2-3	CASSFRGEDTQYF	TGTGCCAGCAGTTTCCGGGGTGAAGATACGCAGTATTTT
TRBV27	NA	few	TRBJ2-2	CASSLRPAANTGELFF	TGTGCCAGCAGCCTCCGACCGGCAGCGAACACCGGGGAGCTGTTTTTT
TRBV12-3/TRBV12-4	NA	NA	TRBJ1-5	CASSQGWVQPQHF	TGTGCCAGCAGCCAGGGTTGGGTGCAGCCCCAGCATTTT
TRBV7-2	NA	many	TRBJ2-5	CASSGGARETQYF	TGTGCCAGCAGCGGGGGGGCTCGGGAGACCCAGTACTTC
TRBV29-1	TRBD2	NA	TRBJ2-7	CSVGGRDEQYF	TGCAGCGTTGGAGGGAGGGACGAGCAGTACTTC
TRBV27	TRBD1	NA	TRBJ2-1	CASGTTGGNEQFF	TGTGCCAGCGGGACGACAGGGGGCAATGAGCAGTTCTTC
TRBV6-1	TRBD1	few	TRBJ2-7	CASTRDSNYEQYF	TGTGCCAGCACCCGGGACAGCAACTACGAGCAGTACTTC
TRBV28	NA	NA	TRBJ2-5	CASNNRGNMETQYF	TGTGCCAGCAACAACCGGGGAAATATGGAGACCCAGTACTTC
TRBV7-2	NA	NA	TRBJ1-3	CASSLVMGGGGNTIYF	TGTGCCAGCAGCTTAGTCATGGGCGGTGGTGGAAACACCATATATTTT
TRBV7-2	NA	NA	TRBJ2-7	CASSLTTPAYEQYF	TGTGCCAGCAGCCTTACGACTCCGGCCTACGAGCAGTACTTC
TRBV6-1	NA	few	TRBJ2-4	CASRTVSIQYF	TGTGCCAGCCGGACCGTGAGCATTCAGTACTTC
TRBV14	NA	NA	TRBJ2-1	CASSPTTPGEQFF	TGTGCCAGCAGCCCAACTACCCCGGGTGAGCAGTTCTTC
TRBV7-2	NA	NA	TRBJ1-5	CASSPRVLGEPQHF	TGTGCCAGCAGCCCCAGGGTCCTTGGCGAGCCCCAGCATTTT
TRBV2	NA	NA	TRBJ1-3	CASSVTPQGFSGNTIYF	TGTGCCAGCAGCGTTACCCCACAGGGCTTCTCTGGAAACACCATATATTTT
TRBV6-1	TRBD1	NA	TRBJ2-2	CASSPDRGFTGELFF	TGTGCCAGCAGTCCCGACAGGGGTTTCACCGGGGAGCTGTTTTTT
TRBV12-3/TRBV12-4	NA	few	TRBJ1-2	CASSLAGVGYTF	TGTGCCAGCAGTTTAGCTGGTGTTGGCTACACCTTC
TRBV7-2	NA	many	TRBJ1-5	CASSLRRNQPQHF	TGTGCCAGCAGCTTAAGGCGGAATCAGCCCCAGCATTTT
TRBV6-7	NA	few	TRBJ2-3	CASLVWNHTSTDTQYF	TGTGCCAGCCTGGTTTGGAACCATACTAGCACAGATACGCAGTATTTT
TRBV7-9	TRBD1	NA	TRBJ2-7	CASSDDREPYYEQYF	TGTGCCAGCAGCGACGACAGGGAGCCTTACTACGAGCAGTACTTC
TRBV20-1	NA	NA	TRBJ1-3	CSATGHSGNTIYF	TGCAGTGCTACGGGACATTCTGGAAACACCATATATTTT
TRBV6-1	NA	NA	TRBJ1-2	CASSEGYTYYGYTF	TGTGCCAGCAGTGAAGGGTACACCTACTATGGCTACACCTTC
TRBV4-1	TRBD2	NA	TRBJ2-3	CASSQVGASGRRDTQYF	TGCGCCAGCAGCCAAGTGGGAGCTAGCGGGAGAAGGGATACGCAGTATTTT
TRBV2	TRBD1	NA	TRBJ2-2	CASRKSDRLTGELFF	TGTGCCAGCAGGAAGTCGGACAGGCTCACCGGGGAGCTGTTTTTT
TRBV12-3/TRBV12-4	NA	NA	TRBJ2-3	CASTGPAGPYSTDTQYF	TGTGCCAGCACAGGACCTGCCGGGCCCTACAGCACAGATACGCAGTATTTT
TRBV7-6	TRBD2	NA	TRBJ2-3	CASSLGGGGPGDTQYF	TGTGCCAGCAGCTTAGGGGGCGGGGGGCCAGGAGATACGCAGTATTTT
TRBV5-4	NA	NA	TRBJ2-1	CASSLVDNADEQFF	TGTGCCAGCAGCTTGGTGGACAATGCAGATGAGCAGTTCTTC
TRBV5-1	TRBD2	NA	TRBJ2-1	CASSLSTGGPNEQFF	TGCGCCAGCAGCTTATCCACGGGAGGGCCCAATGAGCAGTTCTTC
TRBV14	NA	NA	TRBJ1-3	CASSPSGVGNTIYF	TGTGCCAGCAGCCCCTCCGGGGTCGGAAACACCATATATTTT